These T cell receptor beta chains were read from a single sample in a study of cytotoxic CD8 clonotypes in ibrutinib-treated CLL. Libraries were prepared by immunoSEQ multiplex PCR; TCRdb keeps only in-frame clonotypes and omits some of them. The table records 250,000 to 350,000 clones, approximately 76% of them present only once. The sequenced sample was PBMCs, obtained at disease progression, from a patient treated with ibrutinib. Receptor source: a human donor with chronic lymphocytic leukemia. CDR3s leave out the opening cysteine and the closing phenylalanine or tryptophan.

length: 15; J: TRBJ2-3; V: TRBV18; CDR3: ASSPRELQRGTDTQY
length: 13; J: TRBJ1-2; V: TRBV19; CDR3: ASTPGPRDRYGYT
length: 13; J: TRBJ1-2; V: TRBV11-2; CDR3: ASSLGGRANYGYT
length: 10; J: TRBJ2-7; V: TRBV13; CDR3: ASSLALYEQY
length: 14; J: TRBJ2-2; V: TRBV15; CDR3: ATSRAGQGAIGELF
length: 11; J: TRBJ2-2; V: TRBV11-3; CDR3: ASSLRGHGELF
length: 13; J: TRBJ2-1; V: TRBV5-3; CDR3: ARSPWVPDSNEQF
length: 10; J: TRBJ1-5; V: TRBV28; CDR3: ASRSGFQPQH
length: 11; J: TRBJ2-7; V: TRBV6-5; CDR3: ASRRTGTYEQY
length: 12; J: TRBJ2-2; V: TRBV25-1; CDR3: ASSVPGRTGELF
length: 15; J: TRBJ2-6; V: TRBV27; CDR3: ASSSRTGGSGANVLT
length: 11; J: TRBJ1-3; V: TRBV11-2; CDR3: ASSLSRGNTIY
length: 12; J: TRBJ1-1; V: TRBV11-2; CDR3: ASSPFEGLAEAF
length: 15; J: TRBJ1-5; V: TRBV15; CDR3: ATSRSRHLEHNQPQH
length: 12; J: TRBJ2-7; V: TRBV28; CDR3: ASSPGTRRYEQY
length: 9; J: TRBJ2-7; V: TRBV29-1; CDR3: SGQVGYEQY
length: 13; J: TRBJ1-5; V: TRBV5-5; CDR3: ASSLDRGRRQPQH
length: 11; J: TRBJ2-7; V: TRBV10-2; CDR3: ASSWDTSYEQY
length: 17; J: TRBJ2-1; V: TRBV10-1; CDR3: ASSELSGFWDRGTNEQF
length: 13; J: TRBJ1-5; V: TRBV21-1; CDR3: ASSKPQGRDQPQH
length: 12; J: TRBJ1-6; V: TRBV19; CDR3: ASSITQVNSPLH
length: 13; J: TRBJ2-7; V: TRBV5-1; CDR3: ASSPPRRGPDEQY
length: 14; J: TRBJ1-2; V: TRBV10-3; CDR3: AISERDRVGTYGYT
length: 11; J: TRBJ2-4; V: TRBV7-2; CDR3: ASSIGTVNIQY